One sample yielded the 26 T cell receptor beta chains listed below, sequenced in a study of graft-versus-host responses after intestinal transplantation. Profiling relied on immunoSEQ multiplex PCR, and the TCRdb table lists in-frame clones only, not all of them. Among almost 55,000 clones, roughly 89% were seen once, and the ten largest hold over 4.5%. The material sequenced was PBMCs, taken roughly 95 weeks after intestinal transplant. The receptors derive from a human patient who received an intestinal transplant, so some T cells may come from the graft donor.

CDR3 region: CASIKGDSGNTIYF. In nucleotides, the CDR3 is TGTGCCAGCATAAAGGGGGACTCTGGAAACACCATATATTTT. This chain uses TRBV19 with TRBJ1-3, with a possible D match to TRBD1 (6 bases). V was clipped by 9 bases and J by 0 bases, with 12 bases between them. Germline V CDR1 and CDR2: LNHDA, SQIVND (reference sequence). The CDR3 covers 14 residues.

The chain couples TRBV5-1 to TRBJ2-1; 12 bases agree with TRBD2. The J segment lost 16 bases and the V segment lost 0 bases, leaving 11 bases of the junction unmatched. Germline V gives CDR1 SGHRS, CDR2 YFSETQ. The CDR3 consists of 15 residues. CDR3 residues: CASSLAASGGADAFF. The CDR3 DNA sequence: TGCGCCAGCAGCTTGGCGGCTAGCGGGGGGGCGGACGCATTCTTC. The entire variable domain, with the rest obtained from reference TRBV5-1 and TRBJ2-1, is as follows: KAGVTQTPRYLIKTRGQQVTLSCSPISGHRSVSWYQQTPGQGLQFLFEYFSETQRNKGNFPGRFSGRQFSNSRSEMNVSTLELGDSALYLCASSLAASGGADAFFGPGTRLTVL.

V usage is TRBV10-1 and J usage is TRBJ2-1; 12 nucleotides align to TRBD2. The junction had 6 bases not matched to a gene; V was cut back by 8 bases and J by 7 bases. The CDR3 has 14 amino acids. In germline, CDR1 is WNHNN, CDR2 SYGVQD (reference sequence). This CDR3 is CASSSGGASNEQFF. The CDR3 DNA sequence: TGCGCCAGCTCTAGCGGGGGGGCTTCGAATGAGCAGTTCTTC.

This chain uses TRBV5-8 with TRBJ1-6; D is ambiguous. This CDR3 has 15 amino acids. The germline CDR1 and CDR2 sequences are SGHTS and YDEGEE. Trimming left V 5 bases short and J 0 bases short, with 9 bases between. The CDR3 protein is CASRSQSSYNSPLHF. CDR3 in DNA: TGTGCCAGCAGATCCCAGAGCTCCTATAATTCACCCCTCCACTTT.

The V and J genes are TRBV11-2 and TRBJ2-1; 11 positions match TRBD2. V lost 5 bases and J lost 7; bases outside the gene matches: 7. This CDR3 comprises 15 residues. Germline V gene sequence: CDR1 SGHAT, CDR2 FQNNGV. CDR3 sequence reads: CASSPLAGGQNEQFF. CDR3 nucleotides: TGTGCCAGCAGCCCCTTAGCGGGGGGGCAGAATGAGCAGTTCTTC.

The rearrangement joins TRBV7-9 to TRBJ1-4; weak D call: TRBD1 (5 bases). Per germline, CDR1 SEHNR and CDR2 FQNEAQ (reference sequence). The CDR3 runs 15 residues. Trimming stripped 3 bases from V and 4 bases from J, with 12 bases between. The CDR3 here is CASSFAGRGNEKLFF. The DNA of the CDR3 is TGTGCCAGCAGCTTTGCAGGGAGGGGTAATGAAAAACTGTTTTTT.

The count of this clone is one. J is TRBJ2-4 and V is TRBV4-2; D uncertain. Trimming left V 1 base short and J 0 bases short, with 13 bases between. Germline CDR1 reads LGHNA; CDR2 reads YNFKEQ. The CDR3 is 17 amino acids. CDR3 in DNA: TGTGCCAGCAGCCAAGGATCCGTTTATCTAGCCAAAAACATTCAGTACTTC. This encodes CASSQGSVYLAKNIQYF.

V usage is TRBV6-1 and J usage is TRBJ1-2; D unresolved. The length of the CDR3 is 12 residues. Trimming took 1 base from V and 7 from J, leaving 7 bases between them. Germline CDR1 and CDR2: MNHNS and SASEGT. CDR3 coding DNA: TGTGCCAGCAGTGAAGTTGCGGCTGGCTACACCTTC. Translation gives CASSEVAAGYTF.

This chain's CDR3 is CASSPFYGNTIYF. The CDR3, as DNA: TGTGCCAGCAGCCCGTTCTATGGAAACACCATATATTTT. The chain combines TRBV5-4 with TRBJ1-3; no clear D gene. In germline, CDR1 is SGHNT, CDR2 YYREEE (reference sequence). The CDR3 runs to 13 residues. Trimming cost V 4 bases and J 3 bases, with 8 bases left between them.

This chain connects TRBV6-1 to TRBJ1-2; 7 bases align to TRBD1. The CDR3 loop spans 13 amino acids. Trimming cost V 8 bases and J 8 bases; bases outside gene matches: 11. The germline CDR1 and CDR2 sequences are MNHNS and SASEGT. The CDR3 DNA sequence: TGTGCCAGCTCCCAGGGGGGGGTTTGGGGCTACACCTTC. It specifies CASSQGGVWGYTF.

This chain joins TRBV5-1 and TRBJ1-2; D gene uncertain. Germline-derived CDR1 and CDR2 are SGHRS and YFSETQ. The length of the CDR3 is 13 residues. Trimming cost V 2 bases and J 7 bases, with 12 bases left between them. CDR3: CASSLAGEGGYTF. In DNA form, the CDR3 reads TGCGCCAGCAGCTTAGCCGGTGAGGGTGGCTACACCTTC.

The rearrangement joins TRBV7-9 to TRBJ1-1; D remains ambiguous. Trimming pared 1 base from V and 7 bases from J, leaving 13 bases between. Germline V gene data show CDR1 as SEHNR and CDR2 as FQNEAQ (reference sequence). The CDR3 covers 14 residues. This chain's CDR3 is CASSLGTEYIEAFF. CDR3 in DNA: TGTGCCAGCAGCTTAGGGACTGAATATATTGAAGCTTTCTTT.

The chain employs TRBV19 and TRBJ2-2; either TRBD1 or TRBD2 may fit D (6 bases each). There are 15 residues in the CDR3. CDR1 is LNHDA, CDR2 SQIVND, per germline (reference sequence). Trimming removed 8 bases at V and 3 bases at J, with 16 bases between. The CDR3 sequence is CASGGQGRYTGELFF. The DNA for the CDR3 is TGTGCCAGTGGGGGGCAGGGGAGGTACACCGGGGAGCTGTTTTTT. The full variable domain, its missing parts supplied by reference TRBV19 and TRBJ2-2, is DGGITQSPKYLFRKEGQNVTLSCEQNLNHDAMYWYRQDPGQGLRLIYYSQIVNDFQKGDIAEGYSVSREKKESFPLTVTSAQKNPTAFYLCASGGQGRYTGELFFGEGSRLTVL.

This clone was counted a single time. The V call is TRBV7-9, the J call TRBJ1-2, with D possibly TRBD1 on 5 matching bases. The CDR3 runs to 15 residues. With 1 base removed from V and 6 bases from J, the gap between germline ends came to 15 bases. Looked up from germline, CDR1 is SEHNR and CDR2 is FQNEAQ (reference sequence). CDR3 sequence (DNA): TGTGCCAGCAGCTTAGTGGGACTCCCTAGGAATGGCTACACCTTC. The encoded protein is CASSLVGLPRNGYTF.

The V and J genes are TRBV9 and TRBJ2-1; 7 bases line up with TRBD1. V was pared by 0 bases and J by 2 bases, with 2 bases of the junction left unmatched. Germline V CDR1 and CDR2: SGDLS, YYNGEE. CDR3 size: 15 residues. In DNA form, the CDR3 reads TGTGCCAGCAGCGTAGATGGGACAGCCTACAATGAGCAGTTCTTC. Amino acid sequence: CASSVDGTAYNEQFF.

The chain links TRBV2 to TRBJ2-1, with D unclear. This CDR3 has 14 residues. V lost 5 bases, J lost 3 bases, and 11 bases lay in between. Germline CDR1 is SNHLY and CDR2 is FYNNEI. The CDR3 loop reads CASSSARIYNEQFF. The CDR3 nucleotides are TGTGCCAGCAGTTCAGCGCGAATCTACAATGAGCAGTTCTTC. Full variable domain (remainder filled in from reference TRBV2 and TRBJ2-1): EPEVTQTPSHQVTQMGQEVILRCVPISNHLYFYWYRQILGQKVEFLVSFYNNEISEKSEIFDDQFSVERPDGSNFTLKIRSTKLEDSAMYFCASSSARIYNEQFFGPGTRLTVL.

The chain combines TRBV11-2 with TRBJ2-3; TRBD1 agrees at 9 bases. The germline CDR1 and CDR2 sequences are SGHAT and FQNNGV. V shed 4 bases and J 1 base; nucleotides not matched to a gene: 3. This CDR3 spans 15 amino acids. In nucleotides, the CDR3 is TGTGCCAGCAGCTCAAGGACAGGGGGCACAGATACGCAGTATTTT. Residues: CASSSRTGGTDTQYF.

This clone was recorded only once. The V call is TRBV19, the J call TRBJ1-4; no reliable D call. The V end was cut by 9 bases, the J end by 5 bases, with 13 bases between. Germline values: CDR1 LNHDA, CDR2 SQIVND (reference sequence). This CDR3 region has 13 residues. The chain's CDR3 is CASKQRPNEKLFF. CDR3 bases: TGTGCCAGCAAACAGCGTCCAAATGAAAAACTGTTTTTT.

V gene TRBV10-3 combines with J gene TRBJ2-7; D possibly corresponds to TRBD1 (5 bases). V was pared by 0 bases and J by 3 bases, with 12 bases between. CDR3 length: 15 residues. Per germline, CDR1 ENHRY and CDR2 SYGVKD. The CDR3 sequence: CAISESPSRDYEQYF. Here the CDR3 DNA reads TGTGCCATCAGTGAGTCGCCAAGCAGGGACTACGAGCAGTACTTC.

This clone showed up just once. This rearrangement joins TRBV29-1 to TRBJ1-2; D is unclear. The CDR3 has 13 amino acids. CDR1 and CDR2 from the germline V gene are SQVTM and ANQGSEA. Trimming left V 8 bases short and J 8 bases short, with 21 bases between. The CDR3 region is CSHSSGTNGGYTF. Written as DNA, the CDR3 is TGCAGCCACAGTAGCGGAACTAATGGCGGCTACACCTTC.

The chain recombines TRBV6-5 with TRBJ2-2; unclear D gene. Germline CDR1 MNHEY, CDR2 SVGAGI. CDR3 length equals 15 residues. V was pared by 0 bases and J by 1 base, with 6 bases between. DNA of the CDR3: TGTGCCAGCAGTTACTCCTTCAGGAACACCGGGGAGCTGTTTTTT. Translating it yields CASSYSFRNTGELFF.

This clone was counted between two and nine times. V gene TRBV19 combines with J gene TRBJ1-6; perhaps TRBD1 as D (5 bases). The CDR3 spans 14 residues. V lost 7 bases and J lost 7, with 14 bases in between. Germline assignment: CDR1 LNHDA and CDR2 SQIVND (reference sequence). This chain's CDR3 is CASTRGVTNSPLHF. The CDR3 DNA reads TGTGCCAGTACCCGAGGGGTCACCAATTCACCCCTCCACTTT.

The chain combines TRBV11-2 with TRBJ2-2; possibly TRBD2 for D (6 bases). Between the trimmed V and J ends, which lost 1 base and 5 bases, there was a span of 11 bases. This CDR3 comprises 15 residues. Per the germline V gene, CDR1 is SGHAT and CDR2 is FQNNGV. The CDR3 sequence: CASSLGGRGTGELFF. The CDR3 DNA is TGTGCCAGCAGCTTAGGGGGACGGGGGACCGGGGAGCTGTTTTTT. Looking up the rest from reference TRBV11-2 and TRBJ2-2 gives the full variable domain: EAGVAQSPRYKIIEKRQSVAFWCNPISGHATLYWYQQILGQGPKLLIQFQNNGVVDDSQLPKDRFSAERLKGVDSTLKIQPAKLEDSAVYLCASSLGGRGTGELFFGEGSRLTVL.

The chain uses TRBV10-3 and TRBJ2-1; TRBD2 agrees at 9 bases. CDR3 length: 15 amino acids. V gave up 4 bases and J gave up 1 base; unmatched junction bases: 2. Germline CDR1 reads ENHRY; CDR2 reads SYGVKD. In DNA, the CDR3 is TGTGCCATCAGTGGGACTAGCGAATCCTACAATGAGCAGTTCTTC. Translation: CAISGTSESYNEQFF.

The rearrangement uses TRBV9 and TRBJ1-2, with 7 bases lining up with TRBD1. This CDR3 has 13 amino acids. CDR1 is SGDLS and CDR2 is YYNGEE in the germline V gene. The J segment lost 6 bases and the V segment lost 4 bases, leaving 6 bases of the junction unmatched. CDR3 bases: TGTGCCAGCAGCCTGACAGGGAACCATGGCTACACCTTC. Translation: CASSLTGNHGYTF.

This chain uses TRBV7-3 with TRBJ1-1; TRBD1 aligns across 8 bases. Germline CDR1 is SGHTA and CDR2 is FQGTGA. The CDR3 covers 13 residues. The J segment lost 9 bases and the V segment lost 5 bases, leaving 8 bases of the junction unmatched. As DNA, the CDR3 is TGTGCCAGCAGCCATAGTGGACAGGGAAAAGCTTTCTTT. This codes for CASSHSGQGKAFF. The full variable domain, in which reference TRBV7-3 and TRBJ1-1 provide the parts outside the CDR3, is GAGVSQTPSNKVTEKGKYVELRCDPISGHTALYWYRQSLGQGPEFLIYFQGTGAADDSGLPNDRFFAVRPEGSVSTLKIQRTERGDSAVYLCASSHSGQGKAFFGQGTRLTVV.